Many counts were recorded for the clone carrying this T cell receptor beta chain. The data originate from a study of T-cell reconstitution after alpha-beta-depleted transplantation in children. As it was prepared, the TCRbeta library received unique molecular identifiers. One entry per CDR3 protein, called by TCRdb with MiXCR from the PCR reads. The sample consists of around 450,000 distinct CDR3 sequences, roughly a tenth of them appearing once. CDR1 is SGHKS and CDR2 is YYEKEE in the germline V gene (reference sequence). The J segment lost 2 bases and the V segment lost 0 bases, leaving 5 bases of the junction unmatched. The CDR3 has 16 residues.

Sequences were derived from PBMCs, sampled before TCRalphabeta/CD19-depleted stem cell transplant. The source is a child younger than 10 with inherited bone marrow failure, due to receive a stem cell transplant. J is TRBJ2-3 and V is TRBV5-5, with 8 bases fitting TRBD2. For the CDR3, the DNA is TGTGCCAGCAGCTTGGGGGTAGCGGGATTCACAGATACGCAGTATTTT. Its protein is CASSLGVAGFTDTQYF.